The rows below give T cell receptor beta chains drawn from one sample of a study of control samples from healthy donors and cancer patients. Libraries were prepared by immunoSEQ multiplex PCR; TCRdb keeps only in-frame clonotypes and omits some of them. The sample carries approximately 220,000 clones, 85% to 95% recorded once. The sequenced sample was blood. The receptors stem from a man aged 50-60 years in good health. Each CDR3 is given with its conserved first and last residue.

TRBV5-1 | CASSLAVSGANYGYTF
TRBV10-3 | CAISETPSDTEAFF
TRBV5-5 | CASSLGRTPVNTEAFF
TRBV5-4 | CASSLTPRQGDGYTF
TRBV5-1 | CASSLGQAYNSPLHF
TRBV9 | CASSPRTRNTGELFF
TRBV5-4 | CASSLVGRGWEGYTF
TRBV10-3 | CAISEEVRTGAGNTIYF
TRBV9 | CASSVDTSGGSYEQYF
TRBV7-9 | CASSLEGAPPYGYTF
TRBV9 | CASSINAGTGETQYF
TRBV28 | CASSFYGSGSYTEAFF
TRBV28 | CAGRPTGERGYTF
TRBV7-9 | CASSFAQGVNEFF
TRBV6-5 | CASFPGTLNTGELFF
TRBV5-4 | CASSSPGTGLSGELFF
TRBV27 | CASTSWSPNTEAFF
TRBV18 | CASSPQSTGGNQPQHF
TRBV19 | CASSSLTGQGGTEAFF
TRBV19 | CASSMDSRGFEKLFF
TRBV9 | CASSVTPRGGEGDNEQFF
TRBV30 | CAWKGQGMGQPQHF
TRBV7-9 | CASSSASGNTEAFF
TRBV2 | CASAGGQGRYEAFF
TRBV7-8 | CASSPRDRALNDGYTF
TRBV11-2 | CASSWTGTGNTEAFF
TRBV9 | CASSPGVHYGYTF
TRBV6-1 | CASSEAATGF
TRBV2 | CASSESVEQYF
TRBV29-1 | CSVEEAGRPLYF
TRBV18 | CASSHEIGGGYNEQFF
TRBV24-1 | CATGQGASMVF
TRBV6-5 | CASSYSPTGIDSPLHF
TRBV5-1 | CASSLTGLTGSPLHF
TRBV7-2 | CASSTGGMYEQYF
TRBV19 | CASSPGTEAFF
TRBV5-6 | CASSPMRGGFGANVLTF
TRBV10-3 | CAVMHREFPNTGELFF
TRBV13 | CASSGATSSGTGIGYGYTF
TRBV2 | CASRISGVNTEAFF
TRBV3-1/TRBV3-2 | CASSLGGASGGYSSYNEQFF
TRBV24-1 | CATSERFSPIETDTQYF
TRBV3-1/TRBV3-2 | CASSQGTSRGNTIYF
TRBV23-1 | CASSQSKGRQSNQPQHF
TRBV5-5 | CASSFQGAAYNEQFF
TRBV3-1/TRBV3-2 | CASSPTSGRSHGELFF
TRBV12-3/TRBV12-4 | CASRRRTGELFF
TRBV27 | CASSYTGRSSPLHF